A single sample is the source of the 24 T cell receptor beta chains below, sequenced in a study of identical twins. Each CDR3 protein gets one entry after TCRdb re-called the 5' RACE reads with MiXCR. The sample includes 150,000 or so distinct CDR3 sequences, approximately 4% of them seen just once. Sequencing was performed on memory T cells sorted from blood. The receptors shown here come from a man younger than 35 in good health.

This clonotype was picked up many times. The chain carries TRBV29-1 and TRBJ1-2; 9 positions agree with TRBD1. CDR3 length: 15 amino acids. The V gene's germline CDR1 is SQVTM and CDR2 ANQGSEA. Unmatched junction bases numbered 11, after V lost 4 bases and J lost 5 bases. The CDR3 loop is CSVVPQDRGGYGYTF. The DNA for the CDR3 is TGCAGCGTTGTTCCCCAGGACAGGGGAGGGTATGGCTACACCTTC.

At least ten counts were recorded for this clonotype. The chain recombines TRBV7-9 with TRBJ2-3, with TRBD2 identical over 8 bases. The CDR3 loop spans 15 amino acids. Germline CDR1 and CDR2: SEHNR and FQNEAQ (reference sequence). V shed 1 base, J shed 4 bases, and the junction held 4 bases outside the gene matches. CDR3 sequence: CASSLDSGGSDTQYF. The CDR3 nucleotides are TGTGCCAGCAGCTTAGATTCGGGAGGGTCAGATACGCAGTATTTT.

This clonotype was seen repeatedly, ten times or more. This sequence joins TRBV7-8 and TRBJ2-3, with 9 bases that match TRBD1. V lost 2 bases to trimming and J lost 3 bases; unmatched junction nucleotides: 6. Looked up from germline, CDR1 is SGHVS and CDR2 is FQNEAQ. This CDR3 spans 16 amino acids. CDR3 in amino acids: CASSLYRGRVTDTQYF. For the CDR3, the DNA is TGTGCCAGCAGCTTATACAGGGGGCGCGTTACAGATACGCAGTATTTT.

This rearrangement joins TRBV4-3 to TRBJ1-4; D perhaps matches TRBD1 (5 bases). The CDR3 contains 15 residues. The ends were cut back, 4 bases at V and 6 bases at J, with 15 bases in the middle. Looked up from germline, CDR1 is LGHNA and CDR2 is YSLEER. The CDR3 is CASSRTGGVDEKLFF. CDR3 sequence (DNA): TGCGCCAGCAGCCGAACGGGAGGGGTCGATGAAAAACTGTTTTTT.

Ten or more counts support this clonotype. The chain couples TRBV20-1 to TRBJ2-3, with 9 bases fitting TRBD2. Looked up from germline, CDR1 is DFQATT and CDR2 is SNEGSKA (reference sequence). The J segment lost 2 bases and the V segment lost 1 base, leaving 16 bases of the junction unmatched. CDR3 length equals 19 residues. This chain's CDR3 is CSARALTSGLLPFTDTQYF. CDR3 nucleotide sequence: TGCAGTGCTAGAGCGTTGACTAGCGGCCTACTTCCGTTCACAGATACGCAGTATTTT.

In its sample, this clonotype was seen many times. The V and J genes are TRBV5-5 and TRBJ2-1; D gene ambiguous. V dropped 1 base and J dropped 6 bases, with 8 bases sitting between them. Germline V gene sequence: CDR1 SGHKS, CDR2 YYEKEE (reference sequence). The CDR3 length is 13 residues. The CDR3 DNA reads as TGTGCCAGCAGCTTGTTTACCGGCAATGAGCAGTTCTTC. The encoded protein is CASSLFTGNEQFF.

The sample holds many counts of this clonotype. The rearrangement joins TRBV7-7 to TRBJ2-3; D perhaps matches TRBD2 (5 bases). Trimming left V 1 base short and J 1 base short, with 9 bases between. The CDR3 totals 15 residues. Germline V lookup: CDR1 SSHAT, CDR2 FNYEAQ (reference sequence). CDR3 in DNA: TGTGCCAGCAGCTTAGGGGGAGCCCGCACAGATACGCAGTATTTT. This sequence encodes CASSLGGARTDTQYF.

This clonotype came up many times. This rearrangement joins TRBV5-1 to TRBJ2-5, with 9 positions matching TRBD2. V shed 7 bases, J shed 1 base, and the junction held 2 bases outside the gene matches. This CDR3 region has 13 residues. Germline loops: CDR1 SGHRS, CDR2 YFSETQ. CDR3 region: CASGSGGQETQYF. In nucleotides, the CDR3 is TGCGCCAGCGGTAGCGGGGGCCAAGAGACCCAGTACTTC. Combining the CDR3 with reference TRBV5-1 and TRBJ2-5 gives the whole variable domain KAGVTQTPRYLIKTRGQQVTLSCSPISGHRSVSWYQQTPGQGLQFLFEYFSETQRNKGNFPGRFSGRQFSNSRSEMNVSTLELGDSALYLCASGSGGQETQYFGPGTRLLVL.

This clonotype has a count of ten or more. The chain recombines TRBV20-1 with TRBJ1-5; possible D gene TRBD1, 5 bases. Germline assignment: CDR1 DFQATT and CDR2 SNEGSKA (reference sequence). The CDR3 covers 12 residues. The germline V and J ends were trimmed by 6 bases and 10 bases, with 16 bases remaining between them. CDR3 sequence reads: CSAGPGGGPQHF. DNA for the CDR3: TGCAGTGCGGGGCCGGGAGGAGGACCCCAGCATTTT.

At least ten counts were recorded for this clonotype. The rearrangement uses TRBV9 and TRBJ2-4; 7 positions match TRBD2. The germline V gene encodes CDR1 SGDLS and CDR2 YYNGEE. After removal of 0 bases from V and 8 bases from J, the junction contained 5 bases not matched to a gene. The CDR3 runs 14 residues. The DNA for the CDR3 is TGTGCCAGCAGCGTAGACAGCGGGGACGACATTCAGTACTTC. Protein: CASSVDSGDDIQYF.

This clonotype has a count of ten or more. The chain carries TRBV6-5 and TRBJ2-3; 8 bases line up with TRBD1. V was pared by 0 bases and J by 2 bases, with 7 bases of the junction left unmatched. The CDR3 runs to 17 residues. The germline gives CDR1 MNHEY, CDR2 SVGAGI. CDR3 region: CASSYSVETGDTDTQYF. The CDR3 DNA is TGTGCCAGCAGTTACTCGGTCGAGACAGGGGACACAGATACGCAGTATTTT.

Many counts were recorded for this clonotype. The chain links TRBV3-1 to TRBJ2-7; 7 nucleotides agree with TRBD2. The CDR3 sequence is 16 residues long. Trimming at V came to 4 bases and at J to 3 bases, leaving 12 bases not matched to a gene. The germline V gene encodes CDR1 LGHDT and CDR2 YNNKEL (reference sequence). This chain's CDR3 is CASSPVYGRFLYEQYV. Written as DNA, the CDR3 is TGTGCCAGCAGCCCAGTCTACGGGAGGTTCCTCTACGAGCAGTACGTC.

This clonotype was recorded many times. The chain is built from TRBV7-2 and TRBJ2-2; D is perhaps TRBD2 (6 bases). This CDR3 spans 16 amino acids. The V end was cut by 5 bases, the J end by 7 bases, with 20 bases between. Germline loops: CDR1 SGHTA, CDR2 FQGNSA. CDR3 nucleotide sequence: TGTGCCAGCAGCCTTGTTCCGGGAGTTCTCGGCGGGGAGCTGTTTTTT. Protein product: CASSLVPGVLGGELFF.

This clonotype has ten or more counts. V usage is TRBV7-9 and J usage is TRBJ2-7; D gene uncertain. Trimming took off 0 bases at V and 0 bases at J, with 9 bases between the two ends. Germline CDR1 and CDR2: SEHNR and FQNEAQ (reference sequence). The CDR3 totals 15 residues. CDR3 amino acids: CASSLALGNSYEQYF. The CDR3, as DNA: TGTGCCAGCAGCTTAGCTCTAGGCAACTCCTACGAGCAGTACTTC.

This clonotype has a count of ten or more. This rearrangement joins TRBV20-1 to TRBJ2-2; D possibly corresponds to TRBD1 (6 bases). V dropped 3 bases and J dropped 7 bases, with 21 bases sitting between them. Germline V gene data show CDR1 as DFQATT and CDR2 as SNEGSKA (reference sequence). CDR3 length equals 16 residues. The CDR3 sequence is CSARSRGIFGGGELFF. CDR3 DNA: TGCAGTGCTAGGAGTAGGGGGATATTTGGAGGCGGGGAGCTGTTTTTT.

Many counts were recorded for this clonotype. The chain employs TRBV2 and TRBJ1-4; no definite D call. Germline CDR1 reads SNHLY; CDR2 reads FYNNEI. The CDR3 extends over 16 amino acids. Trimming left V 6 bases short and J 6 bases short, with 20 bases between. The CDR3 nucleotides are TGTGCCAGCAGATCAAGACCGATCCATAGGGATGAAAAACTGTTTTTT. Protein sequence: CASRSRPIHRDEKLFF.

This clonotype was seen at least ten times. V and J are TRBV5-6 and TRBJ1-5; no reliable D call. The germline V gene encodes CDR1 SGHDT and CDR2 YYEEEE. CDR3 length equals 12 residues. V was shortened by 3 bases and J by 3 bases, with 4 bases between the two germline ends. This chain's CDR3 is CASSSYNQPQHF. The DNA for the CDR3 is TGTGCCAGCAGCTCCTACAATCAGCCCCAGCATTTT.

The sample holds many counts of this clonotype. V usage is TRBV20-1 and J usage is TRBJ2-3, with D maybe TRBD2 (5 bases). The germline V gene has CDR1 DFQATT and CDR2 SNEGSKA (reference sequence). The ends were cut back, 1 base at V and 6 bases at J, with 17 bases in the middle. The CDR3 runs 15 residues. The CDR3 nucleotides are TGCAGTGCTAGAGGGACTTCGGAGCCTCATGATACGCAGTATTTT. Residues: CSARGTSEPHDTQYF.

This clonotype showed up many times. The chain employs TRBV19 and TRBJ2-7; the D call may be TRBD1 or TRBD2 (5 bases each). V dropped 0 bases and J dropped 3 bases, with 12 bases sitting between them. Germline V gene lookup returns CDR1 LNHDA and CDR2 SQIVND (reference sequence). The CDR3 loop spans 15 amino acids. CDR3 DNA: TGTGCCAGTAGTATAGATCCGGGACGGAGCTACGAGCAGTACTTC. It is translated as CASSIDPGRSYEQYF.

This clonotype was seen repeatedly, ten times or more. This chain links TRBV2 with TRBJ2-1; D is possibly TRBD2 (6 bases). Trimming pared 3 bases from V and 14 bases from J, leaving 23 bases between. Germline V gives CDR1 SNHLY, CDR2 FYNNEI. The CDR3 is made up of 15 amino acids. This chain's CDR3 is CASSDSGGDSLDEFF. CDR3 sequence (DNA): TGTGCCAGCAGTGACTCCGGAGGGGACTCCCTCGACGAGTTCTTC. The complete variable domain, with remaining parts taken from reference TRBV2 and TRBJ2-1, reads EPEVTQTPSHQVTQMGQEVILRCVPISNHLYFYWYRQILGQKVEFLVSFYNNEISEKSEIFDDQFSVERPDGSNFTLKIRSTKLEDSAMYFCASSDSGGDSLDEFFGPGTRLTVL.

At least ten counts were recorded for this clonotype. The chain joins TRBV10-3 to TRBJ1-5; D is unresolved. The length of the CDR3 is 12 residues. Trimming took 10 bases from V and 0 from J, leaving 7 bases between them. Germline values: CDR1 ENHRY, CDR2 SYGVKD. The DNA of the CDR3 is TGTGCCACTAAGGGTAGCAATCAGCCCCAGCATTTT. Encoded protein: CATKGSNQPQHF.

By proportion, this clonotype is medium-sized (0.01 to 0.1%). This chain uses TRBV3-1 with TRBJ2-7; D tentatively fits TRBD1 or TRBD2 (6 bases each). Trimming took 3 bases from V and 7 from J, leaving 19 bases between them. Germline CDR1 is LGHDT and CDR2 is YNNKEL (reference sequence). CDR3 length: 15 amino acids. CDR3 in amino acids: CASSQTGGVSKEQYF. As DNA, the CDR3 is TGTGCCAGCAGCCAGACAGGCGGGGTTTCTAAAGAGCAGTACTTC.

The chain is built from TRBV28 and TRBJ1-6, with D maybe TRBD1 (5 bases). There are 15 residues in the CDR3. V lost 6 bases and J lost 10, with 19 bases in between. Germline V gene data show CDR1 as MDHEN and CDR2 as SYDVKM. This CDR3 reads CASRPSTAVESPLHF. CDR3 DNA: TGTGCCAGCAGACCATCGACAGCCGTCGAGTCACCCCTCCACTTT.

This clonotype was observed at least ten times. The chain uses TRBV4-1 and TRBJ2-4; no clear D. V was cut by 1 base and J by 2 bases, with 6 bases left in between. Per the germline V gene, CDR1 is MGHRA and CDR2 is YSYEKL. The CDR3 has 14 residues. The CDR3 coding sequence is TGCGCCAGCAGCCAAGGGCTGACCAAAAACATTCAGTACTTC. Encoded protein: CASSQGLTKNIQYF.